The next 27 T cell receptor beta chains were all read from a single sample in a study of blood T cell repertoires in COVID-19. Generated by immunoSEQ multiplex PCR, the TCRdb table keeps only in-frame clones and is missing some. The top ten clones hold approximately 6.7% of a sample with approximately 82,000 clones, roughly 86% of them seen once. The material sequenced was peripheral blood. These receptors all stem from a man aged 50-60 years with active or convalescent COVID-19.

This rearrangement joins TRBV28 to TRBJ1-2; 11 bases line up with TRBD1. The germline V gene has CDR1 MDHEN and CDR2 SYDVKM. The V gene end was trimmed by 5 bases and the J gene end by 8 bases; junction bases not matched to a gene: 7. This CDR3 has 14 residues. DNA for the CDR3: TGTGCCAGCAGTCCAGGGACAGGGGGTTTAGGCTACACCTTC. Protein: CASSPGTGGLGYTF.

V usage is TRBV7-6 and J usage is TRBJ2-7; tentatively, D is TRBD2 (5 bases). V lost 1 base, J lost 4 bases, and 14 bases lay in between. This CDR3 is built from 15 residues. Germline-derived CDR1 and CDR2 are SGHVS and FNYEAQ. CDR3 in DNA: TGTGCCAGCAGCTTAGGCGCCGGGATTGCTTACGAGCAGTACTTC. It yields the protein CASSLGAGIAYEQYF. Complete variable domain (other parts from reference TRBV7-6 and TRBJ2-7): GAGVSQSPRYKVTKRGQDVALRCDPISGHVSLYWYRQALGQGPEFLTYFNYEAQQDKSGLPNDRFSAERPEGSISTLTIQRTEQRDSAMYRCASSLGAGIAYEQYFGPGTRLTVT.

V and J are TRBV7-2 and TRBJ2-3; weak D call: TRBD2 (6 bases). The CDR3 totals 15 residues. The germline V and J ends were trimmed by 5 bases and 0 bases, with 12 bases remaining between them. Germline CDR1 reads SGHTA; CDR2 reads FQGNSA. CDR3 coding DNA: TGTGCCAGCAGCCCTGTAGCGGTTAGCACAGATACGCAGTATTTT. Its protein is CASSPVAVSTDTQYF.

Only one count was recorded for this clone. V is TRBV7-2 and J is TRBJ2-5; 14 bases match TRBD2. The ends lost 3 bases at V and 2 bases at J; junction bases unmatched: 2. The CDR3 runs 16 residues. Germline assignment: CDR1 SGHTA and CDR2 FQGNSA. The CDR3 here is CASSLGLAGVQETQYF. The CDR3 region has the DNA TGTGCCAGCAGCTTGGGACTAGCGGGGGTGCAAGAGACCCAGTACTTC.

The table lists this clone with a few counts. J is TRBJ2-2 and V is TRBV7-9; D unclear. Between the trimmed V and J ends, which lost 10 bases and 1 base, there was a span of 7 bases. CDR1 is SEHNR and CDR2 is FQNEAQ in the germline V gene (reference sequence). The CDR3 sequence is 12 residues long. CDR3 sequence reads: CATQRNTGELFF. The CDR3 DNA reads as TGTGCCACTCAGCGGAACACCGGGGAGCTGTTTTTT.

The chain is built from TRBV10-2 and TRBJ1-1; 7 nucleotides match TRBD1. There are 14 residues in the CDR3. After removal of 2 bases from V and 5 bases from J, the junction contained 5 bases not matched to a gene. Per the germline V gene, CDR1 is WSHSY and CDR2 is SAAADI. CDR3 coding DNA: TGCGCCAGCAGTGAGGAGGGGGCGAGGACTGAAGCTTTCTTT. This codes for CASSEEGARTEAFF.

The chain combines TRBV7-8 with TRBJ2-1; weak D call: TRBD2 (6 bases). Looked up from germline, CDR1 is SGHVS and CDR2 is FQNEAQ. V was cut by 1 base and J by 6 bases, with 22 bases left in between. CDR3 length equals 18 residues. The CDR3, as DNA: TGTGCCAGCAGCTTAGGGGCGTATGTGGGAGGCGCCTTCAATGAGCAGTTCTTC. Translating gives CASSLGAYVGGAFNEQFF.

This rearrangement joins TRBV12-3 or TRBV12-4 to TRBJ2-4; 7 nucleotides match TRBD2. V was pared by 3 bases and J by 7 bases, with 3 bases of the junction left unmatched. This CDR3 is 13 amino acids long. The CDR3 DNA is TGTGCCAGCAGTTTCGGGGGGAAGAACATTCAGTACTTC. Translation: CASSFGGKNIQYF.

The chain has TRBV19 and TRBJ2-7; TRBD1 aligns across 10 bases. Germline CDR1 and CDR2: LNHDA and SQIVND (reference sequence). The CDR3 covers 14 residues. Trimming took 7 bases from V and 0 from J; bases not matched to a gene: 3. CDR3 nucleotide sequence: TGTGCCAGTAAAAGGACAGGGGGCTCCTACGAGCAGTACGTC. It yields the protein CASKRTGGSYEQYV.

To note about this clone: This sample also contains other DNA sequences that code for the same CDR3. V is TRBV18 and J is TRBJ2-1, with D perhaps matching TRBD2 (7 bases). Germline V gene lookup returns CDR1 KGHSH and CDR2 LQKENI. Trimming took off 3 bases at V and 7 bases at J, with 13 bases between the two ends. The CDR3 has 14 amino acids. The CDR3 loop reads CASSPQGGGNEQFF. In DNA, the CDR3 is TGTGCCAGCTCACCCCAGGGAGGGGGGAATGAGCAGTTCTTC. The variable domain in full, completed from reference TRBV18 and TRBJ2-1, reads NAGVMQNPRHLVRRRGQEARLRCSPMKGHSHVYWYRQLPEEGLKFMVYLQKENIIDESGMPKERFSAEFPKEGPSILRIQQVVRGDSAAYFCASSPQGGGNEQFFGPGTRLTVL.

This chain connects TRBV12-3 or TRBV12-4 to TRBJ2-7, with TRBD1 matching over 8 bases. The V gene end was trimmed by 1 base and the J gene end by 9 bases; junction bases not matched to a gene: 5. The CDR3 spans 13 residues. CDR3 loop: CASSLEQGAAQYV. The CDR3 DNA follows: TGTGCCAGCAGTTTAGAGCAGGGGGCTGCGCAGTACGTC.

The chain employs TRBV19 and TRBJ2-1, with D hard to call. The V gene's germline CDR1 is LNHDA and CDR2 SQIVND (reference sequence). V was clipped by 7 bases and J by 7 bases, with 14 bases between them. This CDR3 has 13 amino acids. The chain's CDR3 is CASTRFGYNEQFF. In DNA form, the CDR3 reads TGTGCCAGTACCCGGTTTGGTTATAATGAGCAGTTCTTC.

This chain joins TRBV7-2 and TRBJ1-1; D may be TRBD1 (6 bases). In germline, CDR1 is SGHTA, CDR2 FQGNSA. V dropped 5 bases and J dropped 0 bases, with 13 bases sitting between them. CDR3 length equals 15 residues. CDR3 sequence: CASSAGQLMNTEAFF. The CDR3 DNA reads as TGTGCCAGCAGCGCAGGACAGTTAATGAACACTGAAGCTTTCTTT. Full variable domain (remainder filled in from reference TRBV7-2 and TRBJ1-1): GAGVSQSPSNKVTEKGKDVELRCDPISGHTALYWYRQSLGQGLEFLIYFQGNSAPDKSGLPSDRFSAERTGGSVSTLTIQRTQQEDSAVYLCASSAGQLMNTEAFFGQGTRLTVV.

The J gene is TRBJ2-6, the V gene TRBV7-2; possible D gene TRBD1, 6 bases. The germline gives CDR1 SGHTA, CDR2 FQGNSA. V shed 5 bases and J shed 4 bases, with 12 bases lying between them. The CDR3 covers 15 residues. The CDR3 region has the DNA TGTGCCAGCAGCCTACAGGGTTACGGGGCCAACGTCCTGACTTTC. Its translation is CASSLQGYGANVLTF.

The chain joins TRBV5-8 to TRBJ2-1; 10 positions agree with TRBD2. The length of the CDR3 is 16 residues. With 0 bases clipped from V and 10 bases from J, the junction kept 10 bases outside the gene matches. Germline CDR1 reads SGHTS; CDR2 reads YDEGEE. Here the CDR3 reads CASSLVRTSGVGEQFF. The CDR3 DNA is TGTGCCAGCAGCTTGGTTAGAACTAGCGGGGTTGGGGAGCAGTTCTTC.

CDR3 DNA sequence: TGCGCCAGCAGCTTCGGACAGGGGTTCGTCTACGAGCAGTACTTC. It encodes CASSFGQGFVYEQYF. The V gene is TRBV5-1, the J gene TRBJ2-7, with 9 nucleotides matching TRBD1. Per the germline V gene, CDR1 is SGHRS and CDR2 is YFSETQ. The CDR3 has 15 amino acids. J lost 3 bases, V lost 2 bases, and 6 bases had no gene match.

The chain uses TRBV30 and TRBJ1-1, with D unresolved. The V and J ends lost 4 bases and 1 base respectively, with 13 bases between them. The CDR3 covers 14 residues. Germline V gene lookup returns CDR1 GTSNPN and CDR2 SVGIG (reference sequence). In DNA form, the CDR3 reads TGTGCCTGGACTCACTCCCCGAAGAACACTGAAGCTTTCTTT. Translated, it gives CAWTHSPKNTEAFF.

V is TRBV6-5 and J is TRBJ2-3; D perhaps matches TRBD2 (6 bases). CDR1 MNHEY and CDR2 SVGAGI come from the germline V gene. Trimming took off 0 bases at V and 0 bases at J, with 7 bases between the two ends. This CDR3 has 15 amino acids. DNA of the CDR3: TGTGCCAGCAGTTACTCGGGGACTAGCACAGATACGCAGTATTTT. This translates into CASSYSGTSTDTQYF.

V and J are TRBV18 and TRBJ2-1; 7 nucleotides match TRBD2. Germline V gene lookup returns CDR1 KGHSH and CDR2 LQKENI. V shed 3 bases, J shed 8 bases, and the junction held 1 base outside the gene matches. The CDR3 length is 12 residues. Here the CDR3 reads CASSPAGDEQFF. CDR3 nucleotides: TGTGCCAGCTCACCCGCGGGGGATGAGCAGTTCTTC.

This clone was detected a few times. This chain uses TRBV21-1 with TRBJ2-1; no check of the table's D call, TRBD1, against the DNA was made. TRBV21-1 is a pseudogene segment. CDR3 length: 15 amino acids. The CDR3 is CASSKEAGAPNEQFF. The DNA for the CDR3 is TGTGCCAGCAGCAAAGAGGCTGGGGCCCCCAATGAGCAGTTCTTC.

For the CDR3, the DNA is TGCAGCGCTGGGACAGGGGGTGGCTACACCTTC. Translation: CSAGTGGGYTF. The chain uses TRBV29-1 and TRBJ1-2, with 11 positions matching TRBD1. The CDR3 totals 11 residues. Germline V lookup: CDR1 SQVTM, CDR2 ANQGSEA. The J segment lost 7 bases and the V segment lost 7 bases, leaving 2 bases of the junction unmatched. Together with reference TRBV29-1 and TRBJ1-2, the CDR3 gives the full variable domain: SAVISQKPSRDICQRGTSLTIQCQVDSQVTMMFWYRQQPGQSLTLIATANQGSEATYESGFVIDKFPISRPNLTFSTLTVSNMSPEDSSIYLCSAGTGGGYTFGSGTRLTVV.

The V call is TRBV30, the J call TRBJ2-2, with D maybe TRBD1 (5 bases). This CDR3 has 13 amino acids. Germline assignment: CDR1 GTSNPN and CDR2 SVGIG (reference sequence). V was cut by 1 base and J by 7 bases, with 10 bases left in between. The CDR3 DNA reads TGTGCCTGGAGTGGGCAGGGTGGCGGGGAGCTGTTTTTT. Its translation is CAWSGQGGGELFF.

The CDR3 sequence: CASSYSGRGLPYEQYF. The CDR3 DNA reads TGTGCCAGCAGTTACTCGGGGCGGGGGCTACCCTACGAGCAGTACTTC. The chain joins TRBV6-5 to TRBJ2-7, with a tentative D call TRBD2 (7 bases). The germline V gene encodes CDR1 MNHEY and CDR2 SVGAGI. This CDR3 has 16 amino acids. V was pared by 0 bases and J by 2 bases, with 14 bases between.

This clone was seen once. V is TRBV4-3 and J is TRBJ2-3; TRBD1 matches at 8 bases. J gave up 5 bases and V 4 bases, and 8 bases lay outside the gene matches. Germline CDR1 reads LGHNA; CDR2 reads YSLEER. There are 15 residues in the CDR3. DNA of the CDR3: TGCGCCAGCAGCCCGTTCCAGGGGGCAGTAGATACGCAGTATTTT. Translated, it gives CASSPFQGAVDTQYF.

The chain carries TRBV7-2 and TRBJ1-1, with 7 bases identical to TRBD1. Unmatched junction bases numbered 8, after V lost 5 bases and J lost 5 bases. Germline CDR1 SGHTA, CDR2 FQGNSA. This CDR3 has 14 amino acids. The CDR3 DNA follows: TGTGCCAGCAGCCCGCAGGGGGTATGGACTGAAGCTTTCTTT. It codes for CASSPQGVWTEAFF.

This clone was detected only once. The chain has TRBV27 and TRBJ1-6, with D perhaps matching TRBD1 (5 bases). Trimming shortened V by 8 bases and J by 10 bases, and 18 bases separated the two germline ends. The CDR3 loop spans 14 amino acids. Germline V CDR1 and CDR2: MNHEY, SMNVEV (reference sequence). The CDR3 spells CASALGGLESPLHF. Written as DNA, the CDR3 is TGTGCCAGCGCTCTGGGGGGGTTAGAGTCACCCCTCCACTTT.

The chain employs TRBV12-2 and TRBJ2-5; the DNA was not used to check the table's D call, TRBD1. TRBV12-2 is a pseudogene segment. This CDR3 region has 17 residues. DNA of the CDR3: TGTGCAAGTCGCTCACCCGCCGCTAACAGATACCAAGAGACCCAGTACTTC. This sequence encodes CASRSPAANRYQETQYF.